This TCR beta chain was retrieved from a study of blood T cell repertoires in COVID-19. Study background: COVID-19 samples collected from the United States, Italy and Spain covered acute and convalescent phases. In each case, the material was cDNA or gDNA derived from T cells, B-cell-depleted T cells, or PBMCs.

Germline-derived CDR1 and CDR2 are LGHDT and YNNKEL (reference sequence). The CDR3 covers 15 residues. The V segment lost 6 bases and the J segment 3 bases; nucleotides outside the gene matches: 5. Original processing notes: Estimated nucleated cell counts came from reference gene primer amplification. The method was immunoSEQ multiplex PCR; TCRdb's version includes in-frame clones alone and lacks a portion of them. V, J and clone size derive from that table, while D and trimming were established from the DNA sequence. The sample carries tens of thousands of clones, approximately 92% recorded once. The source is a human donor with active COVID-19. The donor label of this sample is uncertain. J is TRBJ1-2 and V is TRBV3-1 (or the pseudogene TRBV3-2); 12 positions match TRBD1. Sequencing used peripheral blood. CDR3 DNA sequence: TGTGCCAGCAGTACCGGGACAGGGGGCGACTATGGCTACACCTTC. Translated: CASSTGTGGDYGYTF.